This entry concerns a single T cell receptor beta chain. Its antigen is currently unknown. The sample comes from a study of graft-versus-host responses after intestinal transplantation. Here immunoSEQ multiplex PCR was the method, and the copy in TCRdb shows in-frame clones only, minus some. The sample yields about 100,000 clones, less than 90% seen once. Sequencing used unstimulated CD4+ T cells sorted from spleen or lymph node cells, obtained before transplant. The TCR sequence derives from a human donor who was the organ donor for an intestinal transplant.

The CDR3 reads CASSLGSGLDNQPQHF. CDR3 nucleotide sequence: TGCGCCAGCAGCTTGGGTTCGGGTTTGGACAATCAGCCCCAGCATTTT. The chain has TRBV5-1 and TRBJ1-5; D unresolved. CDR3 length: 16 amino acids. Germline CDR1 is SGHRS and CDR2 is YFSETQ. V lost 0 bases and J lost 3, with 13 bases in between.